These T cell receptor beta chains were read from a single sample in a study of cytomegalovirus exposure and HLA in healthy donors. Profiling relied on immunoSEQ multiplex PCR, and the TCRdb table lists in-frame clones only, not all of them. The table shows about 160,000 clones, with approximately 79% occurring only once. Specimen: PBMCs. Every receptor here comes from a man aged 35 to 55 in good health and CMV-seronegative. Both conserved end residues are part of each CDR3. A D gene is named only where the DNA matches it firmly. Not every row has a clone size; where given, it reads once, few, many or a size class.

TRBV5-4,TRBD1,.,TRBJ2-5,CASSEPGQEKTQYF,TGTGCCAGCAGCGAACCGGGACAGGAAAAGACCCAGTACTTC
TRBV15,.,once,TRBJ2-7,CATSRDPPQGGTRQYF,TGTGCCACCAGCAGAGATCCTCCCCAGGGGGGTACGAGGCAGTACTTC
TRBV6-1,TRBD1,.,TRBJ2-7,CASSEWGQSYEQYF,TGTGCCAGCAGTGAATGGGGACAGTCCTACGAGCAGTACTTC
TRBV30,TRBD1,.,TRBJ2-7,CAWSGGTGGYEQYF,TGTGCCTGGAGCGGCGGGACAGGGGGGTACGAGCAGTACTTC
TRBV10-2,TRBD1,once,TRBJ1-1,CASSLEGAWAEAFF,TGCGCCAGCAGTCTCGAGGGGGCATGGGCTGAAGCTTTCTTT
TRBV5-1,TRBD2,.,TRBJ2-3,CATTGGPSQSDTQYF,TGCGCCACAACGGGGGGGCCGTCCCAATCAGATACGCAGTATTTT
TRBV6-1,.,.,TRBJ1-5,CASSEGGGDQPQHF,TGTGCCAGCAGTGAAGGAGGGGGAGATCAGCCCCAGCATTTT
TRBV7-9,.,.,TRBJ2-7,CASSLGEFVEQYF,TGTGCCAGCAGCTTAGGGGAGTTCGTCGAGCAGTACTTC
TRBV7-9,TRBD2,.,TRBJ2-7,CSSSLVRPSGAYEQYF,TGTTCCAGCAGCTTAGTCAGGCCTAGCGGGGCTTATGAGCAGTACTTC
TRBV6-4,TRBD2,few,TRBJ2-3,CASSETSGGTDTQYF,TGTGCCAGCAGCGAGACTAGCGGGGGAACAGATACGCAGTATTTT
TRBV19,TRBD1,few,TRBJ2-7,CASSSNPQGAQTQEQYF,TGTGCCAGTAGTTCCAACCCTCAGGGGGCCCAGACACAAGAGCAGTACTTC
TRBV7-8,TRBD2,.,TRBJ2-3,CASSLVAGVIFSTDTQYF,TGTGCCAGCAGCTTAGTCGCGGGGGTGATATTTTCCACAGATACGCAGTATTTT
TRBV27,.,once,TRBJ2-7,CASSLRDSYEQYF,TGTGCCAGCAGTTTGCGGGACTCCTACGAGCAGTACTTC
TRBV6-4,.,few,TRBJ2-1,CASSDLGGKDNEQFF,TGTGCCAGCAGTGACCTGGGGGGAAAGGATAATGAGCAGTTCTTC
TRBV2,.,.,TRBJ1-4,CASTGDEKLFF,TGTGCCAGCACGGGAGATGAAAAACTGTTTTTT